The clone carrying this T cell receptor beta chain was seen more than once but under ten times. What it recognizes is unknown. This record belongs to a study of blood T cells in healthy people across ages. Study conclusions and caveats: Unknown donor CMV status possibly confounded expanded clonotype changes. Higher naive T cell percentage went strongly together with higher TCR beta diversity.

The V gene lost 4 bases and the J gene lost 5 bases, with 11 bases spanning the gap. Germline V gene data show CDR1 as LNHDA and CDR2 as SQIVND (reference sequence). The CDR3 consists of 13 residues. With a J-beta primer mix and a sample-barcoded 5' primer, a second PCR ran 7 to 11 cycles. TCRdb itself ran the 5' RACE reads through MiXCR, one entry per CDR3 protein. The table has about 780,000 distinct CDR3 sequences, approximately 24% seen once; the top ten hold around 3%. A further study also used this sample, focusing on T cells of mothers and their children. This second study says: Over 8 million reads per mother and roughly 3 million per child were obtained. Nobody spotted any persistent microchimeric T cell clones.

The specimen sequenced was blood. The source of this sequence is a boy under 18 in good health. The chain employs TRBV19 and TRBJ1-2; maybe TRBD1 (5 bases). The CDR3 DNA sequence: TGTGCCAGTAGTACCGGGACCGGGTATGGCTACACCTTC. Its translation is CASSTGTGYGYTF.